Detailed here is one T cell receptor (beta chain). The PCR employed 60 Vbeta primers together with 13 Jbeta primers. The method was immunoSEQ multiplex PCR; TCRdb's version includes in-frame clones alone and lacks a portion of them. This repertoire shows some 80,000 clones, 78% found once; its top ten account for 5.5% to 7%. This record belongs to a study of cytomegalovirus exposure and HLA in healthy donors. This CDR3 region has 13 residues. Trimming removed 3 bases at V and 8 bases at J, with 12 bases between. The germline V gene encodes CDR1 MNHEY and CDR2 SMNVEV (reference sequence). Sequenced material: PBMCs. The source is a man in his late teens or twenties in good health and CMV-seropositive. This sequence joins TRBV27 and TRBJ2-3; D possibly corresponds to TRBD2 (6 bases). CDR3 DNA sequence: TGTGCCAGCAGTTTCGGGGAGGCCGTTACGCAGTATTTT. Amino acids: CASSFGEAVTQYF.